Reported below is one T cell receptor (beta chain). The CDR3 loop spans 18 amino acids. The V end lost 6 bases, the J end lost 0 bases, and 23 bases lay between the germline ends. Germline lookup yields CDR1 MDHEN and CDR2 SYDVKM. The record originates from a study of long-term antiretroviral therapy in people with HIV. Whole-study context: The 2015 recommendation for immediate ART came about a decade after the earliest samples.

Survey-level immunoSEQ v3.0 assays were run. The data were produced by immunoSEQ multiplex PCR, yet TCRdb's version contains in-frame clones alone and is incomplete. Here the sample spans 28,000 or so clones, around 89% being singletons. This receptor was identified in a woman under 30 with HIV. Sequencing used unsorted PBMCs, obtained 0.5 years after starting antiretroviral therapy. The gene calls are TRBV28 and TRBJ1-2, with a possible D match to TRBD1 (6 bases). DNA of the CDR3: TGTGCCAGCAGATCTTCCCCGGGACACCCAGAAGCTAACTATGGCTACACCTTC. Its protein product is CASRSSPGHPEANYGYTF.